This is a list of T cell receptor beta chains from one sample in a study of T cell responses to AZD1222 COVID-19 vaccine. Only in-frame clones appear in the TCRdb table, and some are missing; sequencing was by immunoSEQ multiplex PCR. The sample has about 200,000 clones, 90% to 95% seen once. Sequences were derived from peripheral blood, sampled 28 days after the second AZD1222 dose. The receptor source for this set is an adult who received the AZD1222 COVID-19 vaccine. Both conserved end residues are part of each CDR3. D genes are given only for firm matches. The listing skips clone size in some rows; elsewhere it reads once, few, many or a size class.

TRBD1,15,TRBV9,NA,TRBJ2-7,CASSAVGTGAYEQYF,TGTGCCAGCAGCGCGGTCGGGACAGGAGCCTACGAGCAGTACTTC
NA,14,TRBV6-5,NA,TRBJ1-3,CASSMGGAGNTIYF,TGTGCCAGCAGTATGGGAGGTGCTGGAAACACCATATATTTT
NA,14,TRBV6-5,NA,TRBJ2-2,CASGSGQVTGELFF,TGTGCCAGCGGCTCTGGCCAAGTCACCGGGGAGCTGTTTTTT
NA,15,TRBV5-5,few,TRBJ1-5,CASSLKVPQNQPQHF,TGTGCCAGCAGCTTGAAAGTTCCGCAGAACCAGCCCCAGCATTTT
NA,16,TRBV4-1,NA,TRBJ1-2,CASSQAGTEAYYGYTF,TGCGCCAGCAGCCAAGCCGGCACTGAGGCTTACTATGGCTACACCTTC
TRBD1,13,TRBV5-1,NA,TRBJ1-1,CASSPDRATEAFF,TGCGCCAGCAGCCCCGACAGGGCCACTGAAGCTTTCTTT
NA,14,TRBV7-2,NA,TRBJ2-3,CASSLRDPKDTQYF,TGTGCCAGCAGCTTAAGGGACCCTAAGGATACGCAGTATTTT
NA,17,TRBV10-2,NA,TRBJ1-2,CASSESGGIGRNYGYTF,TGCGCCAGCAGTGAGTCAGGAGGGATTGGGCGGAACTATGGCTACACCTTC
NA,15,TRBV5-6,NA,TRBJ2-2,CASSLQTTNTGELFF,TGTGCCAGCAGCTTGCAGACTACGAACACCGGGGAGCTGTTTTTT
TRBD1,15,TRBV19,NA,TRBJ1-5,CASSPYRGQNQPQHF,TGTGCCAGTAGCCCTTACAGGGGCCAGAATCAGCCCCAGCATTTT
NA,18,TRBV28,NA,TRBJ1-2,CASSLHSFQGGANYGYTF,TGTGCCAGCAGTCTCCATTCTTTTCAGGGAGGGGCAAACTATGGCTACACCTTC
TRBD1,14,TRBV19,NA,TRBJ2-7,CASSAGTGDYEQYF,TGTGCCAGTAGTGCCGGGACAGGCGACTACGAGCAGTACTTC
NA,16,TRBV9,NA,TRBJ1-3,CASSVDPSQVGNTIYF,TGTGCCAGCAGCGTAGATCCCTCACAAGTCGGAAACACCATATATTTT
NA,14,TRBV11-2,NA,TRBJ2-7,CASTRVQGSNEQYF,TGTGCCAGCACGCGTGTCCAAGGGAGCAACGAGCAGTACTTC
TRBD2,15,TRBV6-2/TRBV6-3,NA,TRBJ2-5,CASSYANLAEETQYF,TGTGCCAGCAGTTACGCGAATCTAGCGGAAGAGACCCAGTACTTC
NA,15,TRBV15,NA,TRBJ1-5,CATSREGRHNQPQHF,TGTGCCACCAGCAGAGAGGGGCGGCACAATCAACCCCAGCATTTT
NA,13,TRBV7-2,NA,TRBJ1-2,CASSLGSAYGYTF,TGTGCCAGCAGCTTAGGGTCGGCCTATGGCTACACCTTC
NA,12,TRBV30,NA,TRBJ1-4,CAWSERGEKLFF,TGTGCCTGGAGTGAACGGGGGGAAAAACTGTTTTTT
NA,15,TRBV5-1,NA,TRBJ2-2,CASSLAQGGTGELFF,TGCGCCAGCAGCTTGGCCCAGGGAGGCACCGGGGAGCTGTTTTTT
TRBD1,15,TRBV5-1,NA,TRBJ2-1,CASSPDRGLSNEQFF,TGCGCCAGCAGTCCTGACAGGGGTCTGAGCAATGAGCAGTTCTTC
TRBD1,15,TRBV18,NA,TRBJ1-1,CASSPVTGVPTEAFF,TGTGCCAGCTCACCAGTGACAGGGGTGCCCACTGAAGCTTTCTTT
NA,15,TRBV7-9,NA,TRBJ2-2,CASKPQFANTGELFF,TGTGCCAGCAAACCCCAGTTCGCGAACACCGGGGAGCTGTTTTTT
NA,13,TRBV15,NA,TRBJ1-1,CATSSGGGTEAFF,TGTGCCACCAGCAGTGGGGGTGGGACTGAAGCTTTCTTT
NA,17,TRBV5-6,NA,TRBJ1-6,CASSWFLGAPYNSPLHF,TGTGCCAGCAGCTGGTTCCTGGGTGCCCCCTATAATTCACCCCTCCACTTT
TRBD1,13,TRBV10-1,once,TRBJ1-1,CASQDLRGTEAFF,TGCGCCAGCCAAGACCTCAGGGGGACTGAAGCTTTCTTT
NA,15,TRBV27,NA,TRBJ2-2,CASSYGQVKVGELFF,TGTGCCAGCAGTTACGGCCAGGTGAAGGTCGGGGAGCTGTTTTTT
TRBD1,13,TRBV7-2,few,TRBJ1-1,CASSFTGDTEAFF,TGTGCCAGCAGCTTTACAGGGGACACTGAAGCTTTCTTT
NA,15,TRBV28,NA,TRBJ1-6,CASTTEAAGNSPLHF,TGTGCCAGCACAACTGAGGCTGCAGGTAATTCACCCCTCCACTTT
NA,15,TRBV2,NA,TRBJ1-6,CASSESTGSGSPLHF,TGTGCCAGCAGTGAATCAACTGGGAGTGGATCACCCCTCCACTTT
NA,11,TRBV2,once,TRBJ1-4,CASSDSSSLFF,TGTGCCAGCAGTGACAGCAGTAGTTTGTTTTTT
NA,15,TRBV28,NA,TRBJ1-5,CASSLGQLSNQPQHF,TGTGCCAGCAGTTTAGGTCAGCTTAGCAATCAGCCCCAGCATTTT
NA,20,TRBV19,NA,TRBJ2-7,CASSTRTGIGSLSSSYEQYF,TGTGCCAGTAGTACCCGGACCGGAATTGGATCCTTATCTTCATCCTACGAGCAGTACTTC
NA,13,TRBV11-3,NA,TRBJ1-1,CASSSRGGTEAFF,TGTGCCAGCAGCTCAAGGGGGGGAACTGAAGCTTTCTTT
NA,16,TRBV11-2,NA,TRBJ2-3,CASSSFRTSSTDTQYF,TGTGCCAGCAGCTCATTTAGGACATCTAGCACAGATACGCAGTATTTT
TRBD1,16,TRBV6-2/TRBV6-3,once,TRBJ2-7,CASSLLGQGRPYEQYF,TGTGCCAGCAGTCTGCTGGGACAGGGGAGGCCCTACGAGCAGTACTTC
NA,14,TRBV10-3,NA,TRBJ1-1,CAITPRSSSTEAFF,TGTGCCATCACTCCGAGGTCAAGCAGCACTGAAGCTTTCTTT
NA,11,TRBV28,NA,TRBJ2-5,CASTLGETQYF,TGTGCCAGCACCCTAGGGGAGACCCAGTACTTC
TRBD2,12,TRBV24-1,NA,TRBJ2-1,CATTGGLGEQFF,TGTGCCACCACGGGGGGACTTGGCGAGCAGTTCTTC
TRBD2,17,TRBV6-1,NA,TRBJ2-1,CASSDQRASGAYNEQFF,TGTGCCAGCAGTGATCAAAGGGCTAGCGGGGCCTACAATGAGCAGTTCTTC
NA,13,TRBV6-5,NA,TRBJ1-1,CASRQGRGTEAFF,TGTGCCAGCAGACAGGGAAGGGGAACTGAAGCTTTCTTT
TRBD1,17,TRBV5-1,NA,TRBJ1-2,CASSTTTGTVNRDGYTF,TGCGCCAGCAGCACTACAACCGGGACAGTGAATCGGGATGGCTACACCTTC
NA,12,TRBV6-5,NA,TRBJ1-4,CASSRINEKLFF,TGTGCCAGCAGCAGGATTAATGAAAAACTGTTTTTT
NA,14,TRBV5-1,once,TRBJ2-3,CASSLDKARDTQYF,TGCGCCAGCAGCTTGGACAAGGCCAGAGATACGCAGTATTTT
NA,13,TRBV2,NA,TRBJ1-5,CASSELGDQPQHF,TGTGCCAGCAGTGAACTGGGGGATCAGCCCCAGCATTTT
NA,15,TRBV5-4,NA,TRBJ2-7,CASSPRGLGGYEQYF,TGTGCCAGCAGCCCTCGAGGCCTCGGCGGCTACGAGCAGTACTTC
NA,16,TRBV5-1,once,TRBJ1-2,CASSLAVGQGDYGYTF,TGCGCCAGCAGCTTGGCCGTCGGGCAGGGAGACTATGGCTACACCTTC
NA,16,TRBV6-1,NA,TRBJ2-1,CASSGTKGLVYNEQFF,TGTGCCAGCAGTGGGACTAAGGGTTTGGTCTACAATGAGCAGTTCTTC
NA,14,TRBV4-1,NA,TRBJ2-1,CASSVTGGRDEQFF,TGCGCCAGCAGCGTCACCGGGGGTAGGGATGAGCAGTTCTTC
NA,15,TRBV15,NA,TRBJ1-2,CATSRDSGGDYGYTF,TGTGCCACCAGCAGAGATTCGGGAGGGGACTATGGCTACACCTTC
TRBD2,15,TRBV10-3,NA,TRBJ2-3,CAISETSGGSDTQYF,TGTGCCATCAGTGAAACTAGCGGGGGGTCAGATACGCAGTATTTT